What follows is one T cell receptor beta chain and its context. Germline V gene sequence: CDR1 MGHDK, CDR2 SYGVNS. The CDR3 spans 17 residues. V gave up 0 bases and J gave up 12 bases; unmatched junction bases: 15. TCRdb's copy holds only in-frame clones and misses some; the assay was immunoSEQ multiplex PCR. The profile shows about half a million clones, roughly 80% of them singletons. These data come from a study of shared clonotypes between healthy human individuals. The clonotype comes from a middle-aged woman in good health. Some clones in this sample may be carry-over from other donors' samples. The chain has TRBV25-1 and TRBJ2-1, with 9 nucleotides matching TRBD2. Sequenced sample: PBMCs. Written as DNA, the CDR3 is TGTGCCAGCAGTGAATACCTTGGACTAGCGCAGGAAGCCCCGCAGTTCTTC. This sequence encodes CASSEYLGLAQEAPQFF.